These 3 T cell receptor beta chains share one sample of origin, sequenced in a study of cytomegalovirus exposure and HLA in healthy donors. Primers included in the PCR were 60 Vbeta and 13 Jbeta primers. Sequenced by immunoSEQ multiplex PCR; TCRdb stores in-frame clones only, minus some. The sample yields roughly 70,000 clones, 82% seen once. The sample was PBMCs. The receptor source for this set is a man younger than 35 in good health and CMV-seronegative.

The rearrangement uses TRBV28 and TRBJ2-3; D possibly corresponds to TRBD1 (6 bases). Germline values: CDR1 MDHEN, CDR2 SYDVKM. The V gene lost 6 bases and the J gene lost 5 bases, with 15 bases spanning the gap. The CDR3 spans 14 residues. CDR3 bases: TGTGCCAGCAGCCGACTGGGGGCGGGAGATACGCAGTATTTT. It codes for CASSRLGAGDTQYF. Based on the CDR3 plus reference TRBV28 and TRBJ2-3, the full variable domain is DVKVTQSSRYLVKRTGEKVFLECVQDMDHENMFWYRQDPGLGLRLIYFSYDVKMKEKGDIPEGYSVSREKKERFSLILESASTNQTSMYLCASSRLGAGDTQYFGPGTRLTVL.

This chain uses TRBV2 with TRBJ2-7, with TRBD2 matching over 7 bases. The trim removed 4 bases at V and 0 bases at J, leaving 9 bases unmatched. Germline V gives CDR1 SNHLY, CDR2 FYNNEI. This CDR3 region has 16 residues. The CDR3 sequence: CASSGARRGFSYEQYF. The CDR3 DNA is TGTGCCAGCAGTGGGGCCAGGCGGGGGTTCTCCTACGAGCAGTACTTC.

The chain employs TRBV4-3 and TRBJ1-2, with TRBD1 identical over 9 bases. From germline, CDR1 is LGHNA and CDR2 YSLEER. The V gene end was trimmed by 0 bases and the J gene end by 4 bases; junction bases not matched to a gene: 6. The CDR3 totals 16 residues. In DNA, the CDR3 is TGCGCCAGCAGCCAAGAATGGGGACAGGGCCTCTATGGCTACACCTTC. Amino acid sequence: CASSQEWGQGLYGYTF.